The clone carrying this TCR beta chain was seen a single time. What it binds is not known. This sample is drawn from a study of T cell repertoires and Cas9 in healthy adults. The table came from immunoSEQ multiplex PCR; TCRdb's copy has only in-frame clones and leaves some out. The sample has over 20,000 clones; less than 95% are singletons. The study's findings and limits: SpCas9-reactive regulatory T cells reportedly mitigated SpCas9-reactive effector T cells in vitro.

The germline V gene encodes CDR1 SGHRS and CDR2 YFSETQ. There are 16 residues in the CDR3. The V gene lost 0 bases and the J gene lost 4 bases, with 17 bases spanning the gap. This chain links TRBV5-1 with TRBJ2-7; D is ambiguous. The sequenced sample consisted of CD4+ effector T cells (CD127+, CD25-, CD137-, CD154-) from PBMCs; culture status not recorded. This TCR was sampled from a human donor in good health. The CDR3 sequence: CASSLGRPTGVYEQYF. The CDR3 DNA reads TGCGCCAGCAGCTTGGGTCGCCCGACTGGCGTTTACGAGCAGTACTTC. Full variable domain (remainder filled in from reference TRBV5-1 and TRBJ2-7): KAGVTQTPRYLIKTRGQQVTLSCSPISGHRSVSWYQQTPGQGLQFLFEYFSETQRNKGNFPGRFSGRQFSNSRSEMNVSTLELGDSALYLCASSLGRPTGVYEQYFGPGTRLTVT.